These T cell receptor beta chains were read from a single sample in a study of CD8 T cells in Susac syndrome. TCRdb passed the immunoSEQ multiplex PCR reads through MiXCR, listing each CDR3 protein once. The repertoire holds roughly 180,000 distinct CDR3 sequences, with about 94% as singletons. The specimen was CD4+ T cells from PBMCs. The receptors come from a human donor with multiple sclerosis. Each CDR3 is given with its conserved first and last residue. D genes are given only for firm matches. Clone size, where shown, is once, few, many, or a class for clones that have expanded.

>TRBJ2-1|.|13|.|TRBV27
CASSLDRYNEQFF
TGTGCCAGCAGTCTGGACAGATACAATGAGCAGTTCTTC
>TRBJ1-2|.|13|.|TRBV6-1
CASNGPEDYGYTF
TGTGCCAGCAATGGCCCTGAGGACTATGGCTACACCTTC
>TRBJ1-1|.|11|.|TRBV3-1
CASEQGTEAFF
TGTGCCAGCGAGCAGGGAACTGAAGCTTTCTTT
>TRBJ2-6|.|15|.|TRBV7-3
CASSWGLSGANVLTF
TGTGCCAGCAGCTGGGGGCTCTCTGGGGCCAACGTCCTGACTTTC
>TRBJ2-1|.|15|.|TRBV28
CASSLGAAPYNEQFF
TGTGCCAGCAGTTTAGGAGCGGCCCCCTACAATGAGCAGTTCTTC
>TRBJ1-5|TRBD1|14|.|TRBV18
CASSRTGESQPQHF
TGTGCCAGCTCACGGACAGGGGAGAGTCAGCCCCAGCATTTT
>TRBJ2-1|TRBD1|13|once|TRBV6-5
CASSYNRGHEQFF
TGTGCCAGCAGTTATAACAGGGGGCATGAGCAGTTCTTC
>TRBJ1-5|.|14|.|TRBV7-2
CASSDERGSRPQHF
TGTGCCAGCAGCGACGAACGGGGCTCCAGGCCCCAGCATTTT
>TRBJ2-5|.|13|once|TRBV21-1
CASSKGVADLLDF
TGTGCCAGCAGCAAAGGCGTGGCAGACCTCTTGGACTTC
>TRBJ2-3|TRBD2|15|.|TRBV12-3/TRBV12-4
CASSSWGGGTDTQYF
TGTGCCAGCAGCTCCTGGGGGGGAGGCACAGATACGCAGTATTTT
>TRBJ2-7|.|8|.|TRBV27
CASSGEYF
TGTGCCAGCAGTGGTGAGTACTTC
>TRBJ2-7|.|15|.|TRBV3-1
CASSQGAYDGYEQYF
TGTGCCAGCAGCCAAGGGGCTTATGACGGGTACGAGCAGTACTTC
>TRBJ1-2|.|13|.|TRBV10-3
CAITDKSSYGYTF
TGTGCCATCACCGACAAGAGTAGCTATGGCTACACCTTC
>TRBJ1-5|.|15|.|TRBV2
CASSEQGRSNQPQHF
TGTGCCAGCAGTGAACAGGGGAGAAGCAATCAGCCCCAGCATTTT
>TRBJ2-1|.|17|.|TRBV5-4
CASSLAVGSASYNEQFF
TGTGCCAGCAGCTTGGCGGTTGGCAGCGCATCCTACAATGAGCAGTTCTTC
>TRBJ2-2|.|14|.|TRBV19
CASCSTGSAWELFF
TGTGCCAGTTGTAGTACAGGGTCTGCGTGGGAGCTGTTTTTT
>TRBJ2-5|TRBD2|14|.|TRBV10-3
CAIRAGAEQETQYF
TGTGCCATCAGGGCGGGAGCGGAACAAGAGACCCAGTACTTC
>TRBJ2-3|.|15|.|TRBV5-1
CASSFRDSSTDTQYF
TGCGCCAGCAGCTTCCGGGACTCTAGCACAGATACGCAGTATTTT
>TRBJ2-7|TRBD2|15|.|TRBV5-1
CASSPGLAITYEQYF
TGCGCCAGCAGCCCCGGACTAGCGATTACCTACGAGCAGTACTTC
>TRBJ2-1|.|11|.|TRBV6-2/TRBV6-3
CASSYTGEQFF
TGTGCCAGCAGTTATACTGGTGAGCAGTTCTTC
>TRBJ1-1|.|14|.|TRBV12-3/TRBV12-4
CASSGVTGSVGAFF
TGTGCCAGCAGTGGGGTTACAGGGAGTGTGGGAGCTTTCTTT
>TRBJ1-1|.|18|.|TRBV27
CASSLRVNPGLLNTEAFF
TGTGCCAGCAGTTTACGGGTAAACCCCGGACTCCTGAACACTGAAGCTTTCTTT
>TRBJ2-7|.|14|.|TRBV20-1
CSARDFGGSYEQYF
TGCAGTGCTAGAGATTTCGGGGGCTCCTACGAGCAGTACTTC
>TRBJ1-1|.|15|.|TRBV6-5
CASSYSPHWNTEAFF
TGTGCCAGCAGTTACTCTCCGCACTGGAACACTGAAGCTTTCTTT
>TRBJ2-7|.|15|.|TRBV3-1
CASSLEDWPPYEQYF
TGTGCCAGCAGCCTAGAGGACTGGCCGCCCTACGAGCAGTACTTC
>TRBJ2-7|.|15|.|TRBV4-2
CASSQGLYRGGEQYF
TGTGCCAGCAGCCAAGGTCTCTACAGGGGAGGCGAGCAGTACTTC
>TRBJ2-1|TRBD1|15|.|TRBV29-1
CSVEFGSGGYNEQFF
TGCAGCGTTGAATTTGGGTCAGGGGGTTACAATGAGCAGTTCTTC
>TRBJ1-2|.|14|.|TRBV1
CTSSRPQGGYGYTF
TGCACCAGCAGCCGACCCCAGGGAGGCTATGGCTACACCTTC
>TRBJ1-5|.|13|.|TRBV20-1
CSASAGPNQPQHF
TGCAGTGCTTCGGCTGGCCCGAATCAGCCCCAGCATTTT
>TRBJ2-2|.|14|.|TRBV27
CASSFLANTGELFF
TGTGCCAGCAGTTTCCTGGCGAACACCGGGGAGCTGTTTTTT
>TRBJ2-7|TRBD2|18|.|TRBV6-2/TRBV6-3
CASSYRGTSGRAIYEQYF
TGTGCCAGCAGTTACCGCGGGACTAGCGGGAGGGCCATCTACGAGCAGTACTTC
>TRBJ1-6|.|12|.|TRBV6-5
CASSYLSSPLHF
TGTGCCAGCAGTTACCTTAGCTCACCCCTCCACTTT
>TRBJ2-3|.|14|.|TRBV5-1
CASSAGFVTDTQYF
TGCGCCAGCAGCGCCGGATTTGTCACAGATACGCAGTATTTT
>TRBJ2-5|TRBD2|11|.|TRBV5-4
CASGTKETQYF
TGTGCTAGCGGGACGAAAGAGACCCAGTACTTC
>TRBJ1-1|TRBD1|13|.|TRBV25-1
CASSRTGDTEAFF
TGTGCCAGCAGTAGGACAGGGGACACTGAAGCTTTCTTT
>TRBJ1-5|.|14|.|TRBV19
CASSISRREVISHF
TGTGCCAGTAGTATATCTCGGCGGGAGGTAATATCGCATTTT
>TRBJ2-3|TRBD2|14|once|TRBV12-3/TRBV12-4
CASSYSGSADTQYF
TGTGCCAGCAGTTATAGCGGGAGTGCAGATACGCAGTATTTT
>TRBJ2-1|.|13|.|TRBV2
CASSVGRDNEQFF
TGTGCCAGCAGTGTTGGTCGGGACAATGAGCAGTTCTTC
>TRBJ1-2|.|14|.|TRBV7-2
CASSLLVRENGYTF
TGTGCCAGCAGCTTACTTGTCAGGGAGAATGGCTACACCTTC